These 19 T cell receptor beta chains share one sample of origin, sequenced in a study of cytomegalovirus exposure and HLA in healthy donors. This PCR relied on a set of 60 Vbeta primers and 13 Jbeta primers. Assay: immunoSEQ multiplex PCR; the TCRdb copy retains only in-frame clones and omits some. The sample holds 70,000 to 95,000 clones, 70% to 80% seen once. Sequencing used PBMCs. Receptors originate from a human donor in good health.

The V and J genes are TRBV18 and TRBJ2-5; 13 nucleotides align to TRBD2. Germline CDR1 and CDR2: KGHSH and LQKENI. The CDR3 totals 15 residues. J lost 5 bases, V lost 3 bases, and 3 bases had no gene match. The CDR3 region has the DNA TGTGCCAGCTCACCGGGACTAGCGGGGATGGAGACCCAGTACTTC. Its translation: CASSPGLAGMETQYF.

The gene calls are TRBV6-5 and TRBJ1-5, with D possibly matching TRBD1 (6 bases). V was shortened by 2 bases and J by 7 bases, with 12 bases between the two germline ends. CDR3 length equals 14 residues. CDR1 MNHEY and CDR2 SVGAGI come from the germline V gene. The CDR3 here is CASSYDRTGQPQHF. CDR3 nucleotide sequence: TGTGCCAGCAGTTACGACCGTACAGGGCAGCCCCAGCATTTT.

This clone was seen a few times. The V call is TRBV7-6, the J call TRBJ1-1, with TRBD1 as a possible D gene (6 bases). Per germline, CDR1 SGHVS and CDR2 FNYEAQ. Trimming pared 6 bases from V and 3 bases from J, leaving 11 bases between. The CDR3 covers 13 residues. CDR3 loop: CASSGGADTEAFF. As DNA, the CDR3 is TGTGCCAGCAGTGGGGGGGCGGACACTGAAGCTTTCTTT.

In DNA form, the CDR3 reads TGTGCCAGCAGCAGTGGGGGCGGCACAGATACGCAGTATTTT. Translated: CASSSGGGTDTQYF. The chain carries TRBV9 and TRBJ2-3; maybe TRBD1 (6 bases). This CDR3 has 14 amino acids. Trimming left V 4 bases short and J 1 base short, with 10 bases between. Germline V gene sequence: CDR1 SGDLS, CDR2 YYNGEE.

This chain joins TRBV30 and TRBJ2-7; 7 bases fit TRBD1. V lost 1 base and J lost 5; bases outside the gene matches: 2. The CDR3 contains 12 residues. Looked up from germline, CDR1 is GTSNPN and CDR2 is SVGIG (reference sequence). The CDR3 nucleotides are TGTGCCTGGAGTGACAGGGGCGACGAGCAGTACTTC. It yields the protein CAWSDRGDEQYF.

The CDR3 region has the DNA TGCGCCAGCAGCCAAGCGACGAGCGGGGGGCGAGCCTACAATGAGCAGTTCTTC. This codes for CASSQATSGGRAYNEQFF. This rearrangement joins TRBV4-1 to TRBJ2-1, with 9 bases identical to TRBD2. Germline assignment: CDR1 MGHRA and CDR2 YSYEKL. V was clipped by 1 base and J by 2 bases; unmatched bases: 9. This CDR3 spans 18 amino acids.

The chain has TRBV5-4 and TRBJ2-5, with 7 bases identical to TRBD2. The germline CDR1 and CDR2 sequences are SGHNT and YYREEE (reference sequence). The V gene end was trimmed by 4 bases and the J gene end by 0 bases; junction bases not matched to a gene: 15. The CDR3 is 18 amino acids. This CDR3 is CASSPHIGGGIYQETQYF. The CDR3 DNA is TGTGCCAGCAGCCCCCATATTGGCGGGGGTATTTACCAAGAGACCCAGTACTTC.

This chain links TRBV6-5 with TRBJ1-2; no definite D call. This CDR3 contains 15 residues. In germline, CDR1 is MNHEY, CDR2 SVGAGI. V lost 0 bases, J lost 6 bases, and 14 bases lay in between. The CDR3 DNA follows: TGTGCCAGCAGTTACTCAGCGTCCACCTACGATGGCTACACCTTC. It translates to CASSYSASTYDGYTF.

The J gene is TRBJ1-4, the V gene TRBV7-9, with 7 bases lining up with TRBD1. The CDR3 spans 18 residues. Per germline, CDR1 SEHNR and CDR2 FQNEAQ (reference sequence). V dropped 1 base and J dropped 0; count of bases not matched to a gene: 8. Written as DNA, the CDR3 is TGTGCCAGCAGCTTAGATTGGAGGGGGCGCTCAACTAATGAAAAACTGTTTTTT. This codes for CASSLDWRGRSTNEKLFF.

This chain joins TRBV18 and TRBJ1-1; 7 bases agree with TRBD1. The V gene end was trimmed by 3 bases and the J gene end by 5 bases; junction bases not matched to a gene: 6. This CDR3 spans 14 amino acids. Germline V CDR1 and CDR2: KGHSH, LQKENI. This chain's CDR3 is CASSPLRTGTEAFF. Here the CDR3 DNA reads TGTGCCAGCTCACCCCTCCGGACAGGAACTGAAGCTTTCTTT.

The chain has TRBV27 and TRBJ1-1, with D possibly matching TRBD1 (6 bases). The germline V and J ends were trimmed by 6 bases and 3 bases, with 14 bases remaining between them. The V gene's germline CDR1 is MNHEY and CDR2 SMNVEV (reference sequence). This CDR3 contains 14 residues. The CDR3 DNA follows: TGTGCCAGCAGCCTACAGGGTACGTACACTGAAGCTTTCTTT. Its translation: CASSLQGTYTEAFF.

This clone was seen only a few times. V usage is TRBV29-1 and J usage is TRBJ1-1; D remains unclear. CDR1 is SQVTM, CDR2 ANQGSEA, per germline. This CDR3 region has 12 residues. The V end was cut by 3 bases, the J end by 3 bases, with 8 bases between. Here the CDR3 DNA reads TGCAGCGTTGAGTCCCCGTACACTGAAGCTTTCTTT. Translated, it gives CSVESPYTEAFF.

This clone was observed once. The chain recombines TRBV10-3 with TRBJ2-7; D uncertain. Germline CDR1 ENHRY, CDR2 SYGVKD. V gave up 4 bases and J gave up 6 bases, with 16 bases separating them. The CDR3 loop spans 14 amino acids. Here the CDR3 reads CAISVASSSCEQYF. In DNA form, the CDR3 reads TGTGCCATCAGTGTGGCGAGTAGCTCGTGCGAGCAGTACTTC.

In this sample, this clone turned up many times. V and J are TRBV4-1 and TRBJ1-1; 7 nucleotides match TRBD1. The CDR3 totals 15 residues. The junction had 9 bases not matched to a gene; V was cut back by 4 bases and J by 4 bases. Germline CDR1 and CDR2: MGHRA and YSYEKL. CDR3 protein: CASSPATGAGTEAFF. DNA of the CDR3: TGCGCCAGCAGCCCGGCAACAGGGGCGGGCACTGAAGCTTTCTTT.

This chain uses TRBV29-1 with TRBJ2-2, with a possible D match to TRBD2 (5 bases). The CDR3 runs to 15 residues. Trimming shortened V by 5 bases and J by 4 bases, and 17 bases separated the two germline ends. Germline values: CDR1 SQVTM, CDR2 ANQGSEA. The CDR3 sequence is CSVFLAGRVTGELFF. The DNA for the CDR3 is TGCAGCGTTTTTCTAGCAGGTCGGGTCACCGGGGAGCTGTTTTTT.

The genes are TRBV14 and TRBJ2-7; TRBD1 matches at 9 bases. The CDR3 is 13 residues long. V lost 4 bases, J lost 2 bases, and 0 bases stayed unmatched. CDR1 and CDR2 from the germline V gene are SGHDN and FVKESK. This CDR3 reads CASSRDRAYEQYF. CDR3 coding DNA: TGTGCCAGCAGCCGGGACAGGGCCTACGAGCAGTACTTC. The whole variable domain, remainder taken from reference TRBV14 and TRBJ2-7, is EAGVTQFPSHSVIEKGQTVTLRCDPISGHDNLYWYRRVMGKEIKFLLHFVKESKQDESGMPNNRFLAERTGGTYSTLKVQPAELEDSGVYFCASSRDRAYEQYFGPGTRLTVT.

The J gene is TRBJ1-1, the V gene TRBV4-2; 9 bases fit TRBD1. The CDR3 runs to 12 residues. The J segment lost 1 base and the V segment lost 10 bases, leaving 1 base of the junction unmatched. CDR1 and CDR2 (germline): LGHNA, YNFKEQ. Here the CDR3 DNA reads TGTGCCACGGGACAGGGGAACACTGAAGCTTTCTTT. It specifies CATGQGNTEAFF.

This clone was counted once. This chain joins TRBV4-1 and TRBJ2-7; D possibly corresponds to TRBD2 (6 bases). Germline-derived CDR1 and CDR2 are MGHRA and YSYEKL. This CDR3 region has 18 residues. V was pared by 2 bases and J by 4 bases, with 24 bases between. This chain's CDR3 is CASSQWDWTPGSRYEQYF. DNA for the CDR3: TGCGCCAGCAGCCAATGGGACTGGACACCCGGGTCGAGATACGAGCAGTACTTC.

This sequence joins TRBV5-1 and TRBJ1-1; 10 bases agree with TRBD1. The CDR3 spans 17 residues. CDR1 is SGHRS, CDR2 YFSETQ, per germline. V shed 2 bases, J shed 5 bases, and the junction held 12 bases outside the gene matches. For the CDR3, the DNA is TGCGCCAGCAGCTTTGGACAGGGGGTTAGCCTTTGGACTGAAGCTTTCTTT. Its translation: CASSFGQGVSLWTEAFF.